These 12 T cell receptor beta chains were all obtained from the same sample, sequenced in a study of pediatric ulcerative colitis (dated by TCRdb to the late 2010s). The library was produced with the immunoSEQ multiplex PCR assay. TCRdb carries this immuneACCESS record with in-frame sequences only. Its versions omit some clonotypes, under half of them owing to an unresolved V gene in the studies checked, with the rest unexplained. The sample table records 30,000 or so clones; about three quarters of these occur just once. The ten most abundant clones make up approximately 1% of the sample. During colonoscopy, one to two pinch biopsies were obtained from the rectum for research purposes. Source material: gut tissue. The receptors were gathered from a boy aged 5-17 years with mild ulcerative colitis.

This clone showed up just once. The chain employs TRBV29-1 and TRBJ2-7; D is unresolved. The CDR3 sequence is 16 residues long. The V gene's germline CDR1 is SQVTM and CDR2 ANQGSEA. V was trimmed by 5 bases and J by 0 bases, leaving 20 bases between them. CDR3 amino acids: CSVLPGAQKSSYEQYF. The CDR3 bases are TGCAGCGTTTTGCCCGGCGCACAGAAAAGCTCCTACGAGCAGTACTTC.

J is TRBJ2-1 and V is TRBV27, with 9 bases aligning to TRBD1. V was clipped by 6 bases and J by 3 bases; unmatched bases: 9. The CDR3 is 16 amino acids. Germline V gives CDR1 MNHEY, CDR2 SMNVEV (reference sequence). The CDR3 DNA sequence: TGTGCCAGCAGGCCGGGACAGGGTATATACTACAATGAGCAGTTCTTC. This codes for CASRPGQGIYYNEQFF.

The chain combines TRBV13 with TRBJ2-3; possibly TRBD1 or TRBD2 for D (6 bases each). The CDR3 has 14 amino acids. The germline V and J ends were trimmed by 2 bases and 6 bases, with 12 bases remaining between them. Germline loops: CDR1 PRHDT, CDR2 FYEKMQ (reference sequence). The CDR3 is CASSLPGAGDTQYF. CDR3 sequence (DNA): TGTGCCAGCAGCTTACCGGGGGCTGGGGATACGCAGTATTTT. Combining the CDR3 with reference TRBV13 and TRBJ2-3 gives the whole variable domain AAGVIQSPRHLIKEKRETATLKCYPIPRHDTVYWYQQGPGQDPQFLISFYEKMQSDKGSIPDRFSAQQFSDYHSELNMSSLELGDSALYFCASSLPGAGDTQYFGPGTRLTVL.

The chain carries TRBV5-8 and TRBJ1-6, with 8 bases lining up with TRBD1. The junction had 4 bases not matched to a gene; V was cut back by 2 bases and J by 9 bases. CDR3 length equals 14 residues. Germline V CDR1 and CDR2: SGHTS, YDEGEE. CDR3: CASSLPGGASPLHF. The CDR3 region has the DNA TGTGCCAGCAGCTTACCAGGGGGCGCTTCACCCCTCCACTTT.

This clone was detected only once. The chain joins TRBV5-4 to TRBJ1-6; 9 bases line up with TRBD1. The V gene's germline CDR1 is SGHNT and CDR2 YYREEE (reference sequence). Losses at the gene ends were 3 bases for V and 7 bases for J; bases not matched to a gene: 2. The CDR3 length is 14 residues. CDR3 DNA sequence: TGTGCCAGCAGCTGGGACAGGGTGAATTCACCCCTCCACTTT. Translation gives CASSWDRVNSPLHF.

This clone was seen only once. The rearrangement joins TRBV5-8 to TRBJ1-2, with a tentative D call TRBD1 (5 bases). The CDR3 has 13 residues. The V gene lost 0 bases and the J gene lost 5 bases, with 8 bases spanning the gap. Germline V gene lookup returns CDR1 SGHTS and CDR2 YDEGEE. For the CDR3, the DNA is TGTGCCAGCAGCTTGGACAGGATTTATGGCTACACCTTC. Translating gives CASSLDRIYGYTF.

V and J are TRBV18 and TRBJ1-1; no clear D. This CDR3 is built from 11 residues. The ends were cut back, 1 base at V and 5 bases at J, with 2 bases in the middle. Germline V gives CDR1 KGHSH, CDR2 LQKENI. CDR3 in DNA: TGTGCCAGCTCACCACGAACTGAAGCTTTCTTT. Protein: CASSPRTEAFF.

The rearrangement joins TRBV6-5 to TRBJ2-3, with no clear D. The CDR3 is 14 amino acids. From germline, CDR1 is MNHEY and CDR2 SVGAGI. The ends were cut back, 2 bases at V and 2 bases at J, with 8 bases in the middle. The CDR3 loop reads CASSYLPYTDTQYF. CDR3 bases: TGTGCCAGCAGTTACCTCCCCTACACAGATACGCAGTATTTT.

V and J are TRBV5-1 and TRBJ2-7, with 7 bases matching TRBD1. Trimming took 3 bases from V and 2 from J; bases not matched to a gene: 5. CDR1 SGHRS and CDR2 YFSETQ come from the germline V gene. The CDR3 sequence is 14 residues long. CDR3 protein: CASSWGQQTYEQYF. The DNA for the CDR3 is TGCGCCAGCAGCTGGGGACAGCAAACCTACGAGCAGTACTTC.

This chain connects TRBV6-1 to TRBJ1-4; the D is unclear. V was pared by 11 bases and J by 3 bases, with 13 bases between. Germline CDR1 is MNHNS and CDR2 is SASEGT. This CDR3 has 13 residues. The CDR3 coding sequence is TGTGCCGGAGCCAGGTCCTCTAATGAAAAACTGTTTTTT. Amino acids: CAGARSSNEKLFF.

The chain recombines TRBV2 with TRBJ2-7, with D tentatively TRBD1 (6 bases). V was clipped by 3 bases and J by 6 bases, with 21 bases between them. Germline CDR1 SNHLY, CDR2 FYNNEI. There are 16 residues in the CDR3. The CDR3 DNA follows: TGTGCCAGCAGTGACCCCCCGACAGGAAAAACCTCCGAGCAGTACTTC. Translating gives CASSDPPTGKTSEQYF.

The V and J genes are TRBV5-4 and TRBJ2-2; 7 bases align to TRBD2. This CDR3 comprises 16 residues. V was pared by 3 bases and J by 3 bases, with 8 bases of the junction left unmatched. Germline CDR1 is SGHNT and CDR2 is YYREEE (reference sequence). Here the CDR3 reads CASSWTLADYTGELFF. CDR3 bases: TGTGCCAGCAGCTGGACCCTAGCGGATTACACCGGGGAGCTGTTTTTT.